This entry lists 14 T cell receptor beta chains sequenced from one sample in a study of blood T cells in healthy people across ages. Alongside a J-beta primer mix, a sample-barcoded 5' primer served in a second PCR lasting about 7 to 12 cycles. MiXCR was run by TCRdb on the 5' RACE reads, yielding one entry per CDR3 protein. The sample includes hundreds of thousands of distinct CDR3 sequences, roughly two fifths seen only once; the top ten take around 32%. The specimen sequenced was blood. These receptor sequences come from a man aged 80 or over in good health.

This clonotype was found once. The chain uses TRBV21-1 and TRBJ1-2. TRBV21-1 is a pseudogene segment. The CDR3 spans 15 residues. The CDR3 spells CASSALQSFNYGYTF. Here the CDR3 DNA reads TGTGCCAGCAGCGCCCTACAGAGTTTTAACTATGGCTACACCTTC.

Regarding this clonotype: The conserved final phenylalanine or tryptophan is absent from the CDR3, which likely points to a read error. The genes are TRBV12-3 or TRBV12-4 and TRBJ2-7; maybe TRBD2 (6 bases). Trimming pared 7 bases from V and 8 bases from J, leaving 21 bases between. CDR3 length: 14 residues. The CDR3 coding sequence is TGTGCCAGCACCTCGGGGCCCCTGCGGGGTCAGCAGTACTTA. Its protein product is CASTSGPLRGQQYL.

This chain uses TRBV7-8 with TRBJ2-1; 10 nucleotides align to TRBD2. The CDR3 covers 16 residues. CDR1 is SGHVS, CDR2 FQNEAQ, per germline. The trim removed 6 bases at V and 0 bases at J, leaving 5 bases unmatched. The CDR3 loop reads CASRRSGRASYNEQFF. CDR3 DNA: TGTGCCAGCAGACGAAGCGGGAGGGCCTCCTACAATGAGCAGTTCTTC.

This rearrangement joins TRBV9 to TRBJ2-1; 8 nucleotides line up with TRBD2. Germline V gene sequence: CDR1 SGDLS, CDR2 YYNGEE. The CDR3 runs 13 residues. V dropped 1 base and J dropped 8; count of bases not matched to a gene: 2. CDR3 protein: CASSVSGSYEQFF. CDR3 nucleotides: TGTGCCAGCAGCGTAAGCGGGAGCTATGAGCAGTTCTTC.

This clonotype turned up a few times. With a much larger clone just one base away, this may be a read error. The chain carries TRBV7-2 and TRBJ2-7, with D tentatively TRBD2 (7 bases). Trimming left V 7 bases short and J 7 bases short, with 17 bases between. The CDR3 sequence is 13 residues long. Germline CDR1 and CDR2: SGHTA and FQGNSA. Here the CDR3 reads CASNPRRGGEQYF. Written as DNA, the CDR3 is TGTGCCAGCAACCCCCGTAGGGGGGGTGAGCAGTACTTC.

The chain joins TRBV6-5 to TRBJ2-7; D possibly corresponds to TRBD1 (6 bases). V was shortened by 2 bases and J by 1 base, with 9 bases between the two germline ends. The CDR3 runs to 14 residues. Looked up from germline, CDR1 is MNHEY and CDR2 is SVGAGI. The CDR3 DNA reads as TGTGCCAGCAGTTACGGGCAGGGGTCCTACGAGCAGTACTTC. It specifies CASSYGQGSYEQYF.

This clonotype was found a few times. It may be a read error: a sequence one base away is much more abundant. J is TRBJ2-1 and V is TRBV29-1; D is ambiguous. The end of the DNA fits TRBJ2-7 better, so the J call may be wrong. Germline V gene data show CDR1 as SQVTM and CDR2 as ANQGSEA. The CDR3 contains 13 residues. CDR3 DNA sequence: TGCAGCGTTGCTAGGAGCTCCTACAATGAGCAGTACTTC. Its protein is CSVARSSYNEQYF.

This clonotype was counted between two and nine times. This sequence joins TRBV6-5 and TRBJ2-6; D unresolved. In germline, CDR1 is MNHEY, CDR2 SVGAGI. This CDR3 contains 15 residues. V shed 5 bases and J shed 0 bases, with 8 bases lying between them. The CDR3 DNA sequence: TGTGCCAGCAGTCCACGGCCCTCTGGGGCCAACGTCCTGACTTTC. Amino acids: CASSPRPSGANVLTF.

The chain recombines TRBV6-1 with TRBJ2-5, with D perhaps matching TRBD2 (5 bases). The tail of the sequence fits TRBJ2-7 better, so the J call may be wrong. Germline CDR1 is MNHNS and CDR2 is SASEGT. The CDR3 contains 14 residues. CDR3: CASSDLGSGYEQYF. The CDR3 bases are TGTGCCAGCAGTGATCTGGGGAGCGGCTACGAGCAGTACTTC.

The chain uses TRBV7-7 and TRBJ2-2; 8 bases match TRBD2. Trimming took 8 bases from V and 5 from J; bases not matched to a gene: 13. CDR1 and CDR2 from the germline V gene are SSHAT and FNYEAQ (reference sequence). This CDR3 region has 16 residues. The CDR3 region is CASSTTSGPQTGELFF. DNA of the CDR3: TGTGCCAGCTCCACTACTAGCGGCCCTCAGACCGGGGAGCTGTTTTTT.

V usage is TRBV4-1 and J usage is TRBJ2-6, with unresolved D. The germline V gene has CDR1 MGHRA and CDR2 YSYEKL. The CDR3 extends over 16 amino acids. V was trimmed by 0 bases and J by 1 base, leaving 7 bases between them. CDR3 in DNA: TGCGCCAGCAGCCAAGATCCCAGATCTGGGGCCAACGTCCTGACTTTC. Residues: CASSQDPRSGANVLTF.

This clonotype was seen only a few times. The V gene is TRBV7-2, the J gene TRBJ2-1; perhaps TRBD2 as D (6 bases). The J call is in doubt because the DNA end fits TRBJ2-7 better. This CDR3 spans 15 amino acids. Per germline, CDR1 SGHTA and CDR2 FQGNSA. The CDR3, as DNA: TGTGCCAGCAGCTTAGTTGGTAGCGGATACAATGAGCAGTACTTC. Protein product: CASSLVGSGYNEQYF.

The sample holds many counts of this clonotype. The chain couples TRBV7-2 to TRBJ2-2; tentatively, D is TRBD1 (6 bases). The germline CDR1 and CDR2 sequences are SGHTA and FQGNSA. This CDR3 has 14 residues. The germline V and J ends were trimmed by 8 bases and 0 bases, with 10 bases remaining between them. The CDR3 spells CASHRDTNTGELFF. The DNA of the CDR3 is TGTGCCAGCCACCGGGACACGAACACCGGGGAGCTGTTTTTT.

The rearrangement uses TRBV3-1 and TRBJ1-3; D uncertain. The germline gives CDR1 LGHDT, CDR2 YNNKEL (reference sequence). V lost 1 base and J 5 bases, leaving 12 bases between the germline ends. The length of the CDR3 is 15 residues. CDR3 sequence: CASSQGSDGRNTIYF. The CDR3 DNA sequence: TGTGCCAGCAGCCAAGGGTCAGATGGTCGAAACACCATATATTTT.